This TCR beta chain came from a study of blood T cells in healthy people across ages. A minimum of 7 million PBMCs was isolated per sample. At least 5.5 micrograms of total RNA were extracted per sample. The use of a sample-barcoded 5' primer and a J-beta primer mix characterized a second PCR of about 7 to 12 cycles. TCRdb passed the 5' RACE reads through MiXCR, listing each CDR3 protein once. The table shows 700,000 to 900,000 distinct CDR3 sequences, with 20% to 30% occurring only once. The CDR3 is 17 amino acids. Trimming took 1 base from V and 7 from J; bases not matched to a gene: 10. CDR1 SGHVS and CDR2 FQNEAQ come from the germline V gene. Another study also made use of these data, one on T cells of mothers and their children. Per that study: Donors comprised three healthy Caucasian mothers plus their six children. Sample barcodes and 2-4 random nucleotides were added by the M1S primer of the second PCR.

The sample taken for sequencing was blood. The chain links TRBV7-8 to TRBJ1-6, with 7 positions matching TRBD1. The sequence derives from a boy aged 5-17 years in good health. CDR3 sequence (DNA): TGTGCCAGCAGCTTAGGGGCAGGGGGAGTCGGGAATTCACCCCTCCACTTT. Protein product: CASSLGAGGVGNSPLHF.